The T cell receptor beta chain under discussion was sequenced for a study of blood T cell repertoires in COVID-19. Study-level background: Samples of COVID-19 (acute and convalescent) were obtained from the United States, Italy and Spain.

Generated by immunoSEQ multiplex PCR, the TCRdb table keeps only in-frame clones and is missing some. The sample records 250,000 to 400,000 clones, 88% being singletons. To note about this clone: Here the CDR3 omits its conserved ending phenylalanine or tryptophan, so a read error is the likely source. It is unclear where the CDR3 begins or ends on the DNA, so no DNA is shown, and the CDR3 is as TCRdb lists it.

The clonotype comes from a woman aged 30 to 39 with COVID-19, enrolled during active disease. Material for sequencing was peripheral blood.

This chain's CDR3 is CASSYLGTVYL. This sequence joins TRBV6-5 and TRBJ1-2; the DNA was not used to check the table's D call, TRBD1. Germline assignment: CDR1 MNHEY and CDR2 SVGAGI. The length of the CDR3 is 11 amino acids, counting both ends.